Listed here are 17 T cell receptor beta chains from one sample, sequenced in a study of breast tumors, draining lymph nodes, adjacent tissues. TCRdb processed the multiplex PCR reads anew with MiXCR; each CDR3 protein has one entry. Of about 130,000 distinct CDR3 sequences in the sample, 15% to 20% are singletons; the top ten hold approximately 3.5%. Axillary draining lymph nodes of breast cancer patients supplied the node samples. Sequenced sample: axillary lymph node tissue. Receptor source: a female donor with breast cancer. Some clones in this sample may be carry-over from other donors' samples.

J is TRBJ1-2 and V is TRBV30; no firm D call. The CDR3 loop spans 17 amino acids. From germline, CDR1 is GTSNPN and CDR2 SVGIG (reference sequence). Trimming cost V 4 bases and J 4 bases, with 25 bases left between them. The CDR3 loop reads CAWKGGKTQSAFYGYTF. Written as DNA, the CDR3 is TGTGCCTGGAAAGGCGGGAAAACCCAGTCCGCGTTCTATGGCTACACCTTC.

In regard to this clonotype: A much larger clone differs from this one at a single base, so this may be a read error. The chain recombines TRBV3-1 with TRBJ1-6, with D unclear. Trimming removed 2 bases at V and 11 bases at J, with 16 bases between. Germline V gives CDR1 LGHDT, CDR2 YNNKEL (reference sequence). There are 15 residues in the CDR3. CDR3 sequence: CASSQYGGFDPPLHF. DNA for the CDR3: TGTGCCAGCAGCCAATATGGAGGTTTTGATCCACCCCTCCACTTT.

This sequence joins TRBV4-1 and TRBJ1-1; tentative D call: TRBD1 (6 bases). The CDR3 spans 16 residues. Germline values: CDR1 MGHRA, CDR2 YSYEKL. Deletions cut 2 bases from V and 1 base from J, with 14 bases between. CDR3 region: CASSQYGGAGNTEAFF. The CDR3 region has the DNA TGCGCCAGCAGCCAATATGGGGGGGCGGGGAACACTGAAGCTTTCTTT.

At least ten counts were recorded for this clonotype. The genes are TRBV11-2 and TRBJ2-3, with TRBD2 identical over 7 bases. The CDR3 covers 16 residues. The V and J ends lost 3 bases and 0 bases, in that order; junction bases with no gene match: 6. Germline CDR1 reads SGHAT; CDR2 reads FQNNGV. The CDR3 region is CASSFPAGESTDTQYF. The CDR3 DNA reads as TGTGCCAGCAGCTTTCCCGCGGGAGAAAGCACAGATACGCAGTATTTT.

Worth noting for this clonotype: Since a much larger clone is just one base distant, this may be a read error. The CDR3 end shows no conserved phenylalanine or tryptophan, and so a read error is likely. The rearrangement joins TRBV7-2 to TRBJ1-4; TRBD1 aligns across 7 bases. V dropped 2 bases and J dropped 3; count of bases not matched to a gene: 12. In germline, CDR1 is SGHTA, CDR2 FQGNSA. This CDR3 spans 18 amino acids. The CDR3 sequence is CASSLWGSAGTANEKLFL. The CDR3 region has the DNA TGTGCCAGCAGCTTATGGGGATCCGCCGGGACAGCTAATGAAAAACTGTTTCTT.

This clonotype was observed at least ten times. The rearrangement uses TRBV2 and TRBJ2-2; D gene ambiguous. The CDR3 runs 15 residues. Trimming stripped 7 bases from V and 5 bases from J, with 17 bases between. CDR1 and CDR2 from the germline V gene are SNHLY and FYNNEI. CDR3 residues: CASIVAEPRTGELFF. CDR3 DNA: TGTGCCAGCATTGTAGCCGAACCGAGGACCGGGGAGCTGTTTTTT.

The J gene is TRBJ2-5, the V gene TRBV6-6; D unresolved. The CDR3 is 15 residues long. The V end was cut by 4 bases, the J end by 2 bases, with 14 bases between. Per germline, CDR1 MNHNY and CDR2 SVGAGI (reference sequence). The CDR3, as DNA: TGTGCCAGCAGTTCCCGTGACTCCCTACAAGAGACCCAGTACTTC. This gives the protein CASSSRDSLQETQYF.

This clonotype was seen ten or more times. The chain has TRBV5-5 and TRBJ2-7, with D possibly TRBD2 on 6 matching bases. V was pared by 6 bases and J by 4 bases, with 17 bases between. There are 14 residues in the CDR3. Looked up from germline, CDR1 is SGHKS and CDR2 is YYEKEE (reference sequence). The CDR3 bases are TGTGCCAGCAACGACCGGGGAGGATGGTACGAGCAGTACTTC. Its translation: CASNDRGGWYEQYF.

This clonotype has a count of ten or more. The chain couples TRBV29-1 to TRBJ2-1, with 7 nucleotides matching TRBD1. Germline V gene lookup returns CDR1 SQVTM and CDR2 ANQGSEA. This CDR3 is 12 amino acids long. Trimming at V came to 7 bases and at J to 5 bases, leaving 5 bases not matched to a gene. CDR3 coding DNA: TGCAGCGGGAACGGACAGGACAATGAGCAGTTCTTC. It encodes CSGNGQDNEQFF.

In the case of this clonotype: A much bigger clone sits one base away, suggesting this may be a read error. V is TRBV5-5 and J is TRBJ2-1; TRBD2 matches at 12 bases. Germline assignment: CDR1 SGHKS and CDR2 YYEKEE (reference sequence). The CDR3 loop spans 20 amino acids. After removal of 0 bases from V and 4 bases from J, the junction contained 14 bases not matched to a gene. The CDR3 DNA reads TGTGCCAGCAGCTTGGCCCCGGGGCTGACTAGCGGGAGACTATACAATGAGCAGTTCTTC. Its translation: CASSLAPGLTSGRLYNEQFF.

CDR3 bases: TGTGCCAGCAGCGTAGCGGGCCTAGCGGGAGGGCCCTCGGGGGAGACCCAGTACTTC. This gives the protein CASSVAGLAGGPSGETQYF. The chain is built from TRBV9 and TRBJ2-5; 12 nucleotides match TRBD2. The CDR3 runs to 19 residues. The V gene's germline CDR1 is SGDLS and CDR2 YYNGEE. J lost 5 bases, V lost 0 bases, and 14 bases had no gene match.

This clonotype appeared many times. The J gene is TRBJ1-6, the V gene TRBV4-2; the D is unclear. Trimming left V 0 bases short and J 10 bases short, with 4 bases between. Germline-derived CDR1 and CDR2 are LGHNA and YNFKEQ. The CDR3 has 12 amino acids. CDR3 bases: TGTGCCAGCAGCCAAGATCGCTCACCCCTCCACTTT. It encodes CASSQDRSPLHF.

This clonotype was recorded many times. V usage is TRBV20-1 and J usage is TRBJ2-1; the match to TRBD2 covers 9 bases. CDR1 is DFQATT, CDR2 SNEGSKA, per germline (reference sequence). With V trimmed by 7 bases and J by 5 bases, 15 bases remained unmatched. This CDR3 is built from 16 residues. CDR3 amino acids: CSGSFSGGRGDNEQFF. The DNA of the CDR3 is TGCAGTGGCTCATTTAGCGGGGGCCGTGGGGACAATGAGCAGTTCTTC.

This clonotype was seen many times. The chain couples TRBV20-1 to TRBJ2-1; a possible D gene is TRBD2 (6 bases). The CDR3 spans 17 residues. Trimming shortened V by 4 bases and J by 6 bases, and 25 bases separated the two germline ends. Germline assignment: CDR1 DFQATT and CDR2 SNEGSKA (reference sequence). Written as DNA, the CDR3 is TGCAGTGCTATCCAGGACTCCTCTGGGGGGAGTAGCAATGAGCAGTTCTTC. It translates to CSAIQDSSGGSSNEQFF.

This clonotype has ten or more counts. This sequence joins TRBV18 and TRBJ2-7; 7 bases are shared with TRBD1. Unmatched junction bases numbered 3, after V lost 2 bases and J lost 2 bases. Per germline, CDR1 KGHSH and CDR2 LQKENI. The CDR3 contains 14 residues. CDR3 in DNA: TGTGCCAGCTCACCAGGGGACAGCCCCTACGAGCAGTACTTC. Protein product: CASSPGDSPYEQYF.

Remarks on this clonotype: Given a much more abundant clone one base away, this may be a read error. The chain joins TRBV18 to TRBJ1-2; 7 bases are shared with TRBD1. Germline lookup yields CDR1 KGHSH and CDR2 LQKENI. The CDR3 has 15 amino acids. CDR3 protein: CASSPDRQGNYGNTF. The CDR3, as DNA: TGTGCCAGCTCACCCGACCGACAGGGTAACTATGGCAACACCTTC. Together with reference TRBV18 and TRBJ1-2, the CDR3 gives the full variable domain: NAGVMQNPRHLVRRRGQEARLRCSPMKGHSHVYWYRQLPEEGLKFMVYLQKENIIDESGMPKERFSAEFPKEGPSILRIQQVVRGDSAAYFCASSPDRQGNYGNTFGSGTRLTVV.

Comments on this clonotype: This sequence may be a read error, since a much larger clone differs from it by one base. The chain carries TRBV29-1 and TRBJ1-4; TRBD1 matches at 9 bases. The V and J ends lost 5 bases and 8 bases, in that order; junction bases with no gene match: 6. The germline CDR1 and CDR2 sequences are SQVTM and ANQGSEA. CDR3 length: 13 residues. CDR3 bases: TGCAGCGTTAGGACAGGGGAGTGCGAAAAACTGTTTTTT. Residues: CSVRTGECEKLFF. The variable domain in full, with the rest retrieved from reference TRBV29-1 and TRBJ1-4, is SAVISQKPSRDICQRGTSLTIQCQVDSQVTMMFWYRQQPGQSLTLIATANQGSEATYESGFVIDKFPISRPNLTFSTLTVSNMSPEDSSIYLCSVRTGECEKLFFGSGTQLSVL.